These 3 T cell receptor beta chains were all obtained from the same sample, sequenced in a study of T cell responses to AZD1222 COVID-19 vaccine. Measured with immunoSEQ multiplex PCR; TCRdb has only the in-frame clones, and not every one. The sample holds about 120,000 clones, around 90% seen once. The sample in question was peripheral blood, obtained on day 0 of AZD1222 vaccination. The receptor set was obtained from an adult in good health.

The chain recombines TRBV28 with TRBJ2-1; D ambiguous. V was clipped by 5 bases and J by 4 bases, with 12 bases between them. This CDR3 spans 14 amino acids. CDR1 and CDR2 from the germline V gene are MDHEN and SYDVKM. CDR3 DNA: TGTGCCAGCAGTACCCCCTTTTTGTACAATGAGCAGTTCTTC. It codes for CASSTPFLYNEQFF. Full variable domain (outside the CDR3, taken from reference TRBV28 and TRBJ2-1): DVKVTQSSRYLVKRTGEKVFLECVQDMDHENMFWYRQDPGLGLRLIYFSYDVKMKEKGDIPEGYSVSREKKERFSLILESASTNQTSMYLCASSTPFLYNEQFFGPGTRLTVL.

The table lists this clone with a count of one. The chain recombines TRBV27 with TRBJ1-2, with 8 nucleotides matching TRBD1. With 5 bases clipped from V and 4 bases from J, the junction kept 9 bases outside the gene matches. The CDR3 length is 15 residues. Germline V lookup: CDR1 MNHEY, CDR2 SMNVEV (reference sequence). The CDR3 sequence: CASSTLGQGGYGYTF. CDR3 in DNA: TGTGCCAGCAGTACTCTAGGACAGGGCGGCTATGGCTACACCTTC.

This chain joins TRBV14 and TRBJ2-5; TRBD2 matches 10 bases. In germline, CDR1 is SGHDN, CDR2 FVKESK. The CDR3 extends over 15 amino acids. V shed 3 bases and J 1 base; nucleotides not matched to a gene: 2. The DNA for the CDR3 is TGTGCCAGCAGCCACCCTAGCGGGGGCCAAGAGACCCAGTACTTC. Amino acid sequence: CASSHPSGGQETQYF.